Below, 10 T cell receptor beta chains from the same sample are listed, as sequenced in a study of T cell repertoires in cytomegalovirus infection. No antigen has been assigned to these receptors. One entry per CDR3 protein results from TCRdb running MiXCR on the reads. The sample consists of about 500,000 distinct CDR3 sequences, roughly a third of them appearing once. The source was cultured PBMCs, collected from culture after CMV antigen stimulation. The receptors were sampled from a human donor in good health (CMV status not recorded). Some clones in this sample may be carry-over from other donors' samples.

The chain employs TRBV20-1 and TRBJ2-2; D is possibly TRBD2 (5 bases). Germline V lookup: CDR1 DFQATT, CDR2 SNEGSKA (reference sequence). The CDR3 loop spans 13 amino acids. V was shortened by 3 bases and J by 6 bases, with 11 bases between the two germline ends. CDR3 coding DNA: TGCAGTGCTAGCAGGACTGGGGCCGGGGAGCTGTTTTTT. Its translation: CSASRTGAGELFF.

This clonotype was observed once. The chain couples TRBV11-2 to TRBJ2-7, with D unresolved. The germline V and J ends were trimmed by 5 bases and 2 bases, with 16 bases remaining between them. Germline-derived CDR1 and CDR2 are SGHAT and FQNNGV. There are 15 residues in the CDR3. CDR3 sequence: CASSHAARAPYEQYV. CDR3 bases: TGTGCCAGCAGCCATGCCGCAAGGGCCCCCTACGAGCAGTACGTC.

This rearrangement joins TRBV7-2 to TRBJ1-2; possibly TRBD1 for D (6 bases). The germline V gene has CDR1 SGHTA and CDR2 FQGNSA. The CDR3 totals 14 residues. Between the trimmed V and J ends, which lost 1 base and 4 bases, there was a span of 10 bases. DNA of the CDR3: TGTGCCAGCAGCTTAGATGGGGGCCGCTATGGCTACACCTTC. This codes for CASSLDGGRYGYTF.

This clonotype was seen a few times. The chain carries TRBV4-3 and TRBJ2-1; possible D gene TRBD2, 7 bases. The CDR3 spans 15 residues. Germline V lookup: CDR1 LGHNA, CDR2 YSLEER. V dropped 4 bases and J dropped 3 bases, with 13 bases sitting between them. As DNA, the CDR3 is TGCGCCAGCAGCCCCTCGGGGGGCAACTACAATGAGCAGTTCTTC. Protein product: CASSPSGGNYNEQFF.

The V and J genes are TRBV29-1 and TRBJ2-1; D is unresolved. Germline V gene lookup returns CDR1 SQVTM and CDR2 ANQGSEA. V was clipped by 4 bases and J by 9 bases, with 16 bases between them. The CDR3 has 13 amino acids. As DNA, the CDR3 is TGCAGCGTTGTAGAGCCCCCATGGGGTGAGCAGTTCTTC. Translation: CSVVEPPWGEQFF.

The J gene is TRBJ1-5, the V gene TRBV6-5; maybe TRBD1 (6 bases). Per the germline V gene, CDR1 is MNHEY and CDR2 is SVGAGI. Deletions cut 4 bases from V and 5 bases from J, with 15 bases between. This CDR3 comprises 15 residues. The CDR3 DNA reads TGTGCCAGCAGTTGGGCTACAGGGCCCGATCAGCCCCAGCATTTT. This codes for CASSWATGPDQPQHF.

The chain is built from TRBV28 and TRBJ2-3, with 11 bases lining up with TRBD1. The ends lost 9 bases at V and 3 bases at J; junction bases unmatched: 11. CDR3 size: 16 residues. CDR1 is MDHEN, CDR2 SYDVKM, per germline. The CDR3 nucleotides are TGTGCCAGTGGACCCGGGACAGGGGGGCAAACAGATACGCAGTATTTT. Translation: CASGPGTGGQTDTQYF.

This clonotype was seen a handful of times. The chain recombines TRBV12-3 or TRBV12-4 with TRBJ2-5; 7 bases map to TRBD1. The junction had 5 bases not matched to a gene; V was cut back by 6 bases and J by 4 bases. The CDR3 has 13 amino acids. The CDR3 nucleotides are TGTGCCAGCAGAACAACAGGGGTAGAGACCCAGTACTTC. Amino acid sequence: CASRTTGVETQYF.

The CDR3 here is CASSGNLGTSGNYEQYV. The CDR3 DNA follows: TGTGCCAGCAGTGGGAACTTAGGGACTAGCGGGAACTACGAGCAGTACGTC. V and J are TRBV2 and TRBJ2-7, with TRBD2 identical over 13 bases. This CDR3 contains 17 residues. Trimming removed 4 bases from V and 3 bases from J; junction bases left unmatched: 9. Germline V gene sequence: CDR1 SNHLY, CDR2 FYNNEI.

CDR3 coding DNA: TGTGCCAGCAGCTTAAGCCTCTCCTACGAGCAGTACTTC. Its translation: CASSLSLSYEQYF. The chain couples TRBV11-2 to TRBJ2-7; D is undetermined. Germline V gene lookup returns CDR1 SGHAT and CDR2 FQNNGV. CDR3 length: 13 amino acids. V lost 2 bases to trimming and J lost 0 bases, with 5 bases between them. The variable domain in full, with the rest retrieved from reference TRBV11-2 and TRBJ2-7, is EAGVAQSPRYKIIEKRQSVAFWCNPISGHATLYWYQQILGQGPKLLIQFQNNGVVDDSQLPKDRFSAERLKGVDSTLKIQPAKLEDSAVYLCASSLSLSYEQYFGPGTRLTVT.